The 29 T cell receptor beta chains reported below all come from one sample, sequenced in a study of cytomegalovirus exposure and HLA in healthy donors. The study ran its PCR with 60 Vbeta and 13 Jbeta primers. This table comes from immunoSEQ multiplex PCR, and its TCRdb copy is limited to in-frame clones, with some not included. The sample totals 120,000 to 150,000 clones; its top ten clones hold 2% to 2.5%. Specimen: PBMCs. These receptors all stem from a woman aged 18-29 years in good health and CMV-seronegative.

The chain recombines TRBV4-1 with TRBJ1-2; D is ambiguous. With 0 bases removed from V and 7 bases from J, the gap between germline ends came to 12 bases. Germline V gene data show CDR1 as MGHRA and CDR2 as YSYEKL. CDR3 length equals 14 residues. CDR3 nucleotide sequence: TGCGCCAGCAGCCAAGAATCCGAAGCTGGTGGCTACACCTTC. This gives the protein CASSQESEAGGYTF.

The gene calls are TRBV4-3 and TRBJ2-2, with TRBD2 matching over 8 bases. Germline CDR1 and CDR2: LGHNA and YSLEER. The CDR3 is 18 amino acids. V was clipped by 2 bases and J by 4 bases; unmatched bases: 12. The CDR3 DNA is TGCGCCAGCAGCCAACAAGTCGGCGGCGGGGGGTCCACCGGGGAGCTGTTTTTT. Amino acid sequence: CASSQQVGGGGSTGELFF.

The chain recombines TRBV5-6 with TRBJ1-2; D is perhaps TRBD1 (6 bases). CDR3 length: 14 residues. Germline assignment: CDR1 SGHDT and CDR2 YYEEEE. V lost 0 bases to trimming and J lost 8 bases, with 14 bases between them. The CDR3, as DNA: TGTGCCAGCAGCTTGGGGACAGTTTCCCAGGGCTACACCTTC. Translating gives CASSLGTVSQGYTF.

The chain joins TRBV18 to TRBJ2-2; tentatively, D is TRBD1 (6 bases). From germline, CDR1 is KGHSH and CDR2 LQKENI. The CDR3 has 14 amino acids. Trimming took 5 bases from V and 3 from J, leaving 10 bases between them. The CDR3 DNA sequence: TGTGCCAGCTCAGGGGGCGCGGACACCGGGGAGCTGTTTTTT. Amino acid sequence: CASSGGADTGELFF.

The chain is built from TRBV7-8 and TRBJ2-1; 15 bases map to TRBD2. The CDR3 has 19 amino acids. CDR1 and CDR2 (germline): SGHVS, FQNEAQ. Losses at the gene ends were 3 bases for V and 4 bases for J; bases not matched to a gene: 10. CDR3 sequence: CASSLGLAGGQSEYNEQFF. As DNA, the CDR3 is TGTGCCAGCAGCTTGGGACTAGCGGGAGGACAGAGTGAGTACAATGAGCAGTTCTTC. The full variable domain, in which reference TRBV7-8 and TRBJ2-1 provide the parts outside the CDR3, is GAGVSQSPRYKVAKRGQDVALRCDPISGHVSLFWYQQALGQGPEFLTYFQNEAQLDKSGLPSDRFFAERPEGSVSTLKIQRTQQEDSAVYLCASSLGLAGGQSEYNEQFFGPGTRLTVL.

In regard to this clone: Sequence at one end of the junction differs from germline and may be a read error. V gene TRBV7-6 combines with J gene TRBJ1-3, with D unclear. The CDR3 runs 12 residues. Per the germline V gene, CDR1 is SGHVS and CDR2 is FNYEAQ. In DNA form, the CDR3 reads TGTGCCAGCAGCTTAAGTACCCCGGTGTGGTCTTTT. Residues: CASSLSTPVWSF. Based on the CDR3 plus reference TRBV7-6 and TRBJ1-3, the full variable domain is GAGVSQSPRYKVTKRGQDVALRCDPISGHVSLYWYRQALGQGPEFLTYFNYEAQQDKSGLPNDRFSAERPEGSISTLTIQRTEQRDSAMYRCASSLSTPVWSFGEGSWLTVV.

The chain uses TRBV7-9 and TRBJ1-1; TRBD1 aligns across 9 bases. Germline-derived CDR1 and CDR2 are SEHNR and FQNEAQ (reference sequence). The V and J ends lost 7 bases and 1 base, in that order; junction bases with no gene match: 4. The CDR3 spans 14 residues. This CDR3 is CASNTGGGNTEAFF. CDR3 DNA sequence: TGTGCCAGCAATACAGGGGGCGGGAACACTGAAGCTTTCTTT.

The chain links TRBV5-1 to TRBJ2-7, with 12 bases lining up with TRBD1. The germline gives CDR1 SGHRS, CDR2 YFSETQ. The CDR3 extends over 19 amino acids. The V and J ends lost 0 bases and 1 base, in that order; junction bases with no gene match: 11. The CDR3 protein is CASSLAGGQGASRSYEQYF. In DNA, the CDR3 is TGCGCCAGCAGCTTGGCCGGGGGACAGGGGGCAAGTAGGTCCTACGAGCAGTACTTC. Full variable domain (outside the CDR3, taken from reference TRBV5-1 and TRBJ2-7): KAGVTQTPRYLIKTRGQQVTLSCSPISGHRSVSWYQQTPGQGLQFLFEYFSETQRNKGNFPGRFSGRQFSNSRSEMNVSTLELGDSALYLCASSLAGGQGASRSYEQYFGPGTRLTVT.

The chain has TRBV7-9 and TRBJ1-4; D possibly corresponds to TRBD1 (5 bases). There are 14 residues in the CDR3. The germline V gene encodes CDR1 SEHNR and CDR2 FQNEAQ (reference sequence). V lost 5 bases and J 7 bases, leaving 14 bases between the germline ends. CDR3 coding DNA: TGTGCCAGCAGCCGGCAGGGCTGGGGTGAAAAACTGTTTTTT. Residues: CASSRQGWGEKLFF. The full variable domain, rest sourced from reference TRBV7-9 and TRBJ1-4, is DTGVSQNPRHKITKRGQNVTFRCDPISEHNRLYWYRQTLGQGPEFLTYFQNEAQLEKSRLLSDRFSAERPKGSFSTLEIQRTEQGDSAMYLCASSRQGWGEKLFFGSGTQLSVL.

The chain joins TRBV14 to TRBJ2-2; 10 positions match TRBD2. Unmatched junction bases numbered 3, after V lost 4 bases and J lost 4 bases. The CDR3 is 15 residues long. CDR1 and CDR2 (germline): SGHDN, FVKESK. CDR3: CASSRAGGVTGELFF. Written as DNA, the CDR3 is TGTGCCAGCAGCCGAGCGGGAGGGGTCACCGGGGAGCTGTTTTTT.

On this clone itself: This sample also contains other DNA sequences that code for the same CDR3. The gene calls are TRBV2 and TRBJ2-1; 11 bases agree with TRBD2. The CDR3 contains 15 residues. V shed 5 bases and J 3 bases; nucleotides not matched to a gene: 3. Germline V CDR1 and CDR2: SNHLY, FYNNEI. The CDR3 DNA sequence: TGTGCCAGCAGTTCCGGGACTAGCGGCTACAATGAGCAGTTCTTC. This codes for CASSSGTSGYNEQFF.

The chain combines TRBV30 with TRBJ2-2; TRBD2 matches 10 bases. Germline loops: CDR1 GTSNPN, CDR2 SVGIG (reference sequence). Trimming removed 1 base from V and 7 bases from J; junction bases left unmatched: 6. CDR3 length equals 15 residues. CDR3 DNA sequence: TGTGCCTGGAGTGGGAGCGGGAGGGACGTCGGGGAGCTGTTTTTT. Protein sequence: CAWSGSGRDVGELFF. The whole variable domain, remainder taken from reference TRBV30 and TRBJ2-2, is SQTIHQWPATLVQPVGSPLSLECTVEGTSNPNLYWYRQAAGRGLQLLFYSVGIGQISSEVPQNLSASRPQDRQFILSSKKLLLSDSGFYLCAWSGSGRDVGELFFGEGSRLTVL.

The chain recombines TRBV27 with TRBJ1-5; no definite D call. Per the germline V gene, CDR1 is MNHEY and CDR2 is SMNVEV (reference sequence). With 2 bases removed from V and 1 base from J, the gap between germline ends came to 6 bases. This CDR3 region has 14 residues. DNA for the CDR3: TGTGCCAGCAGTTTACGGGAAAGCAATCAGCCCCAGCATTTT. Protein product: CASSLRESNQPQHF.

The chain is built from TRBV11-2 and TRBJ2-5; D might be TRBD1 (6 bases). This CDR3 has 15 residues. With 6 bases removed from V and 5 bases from J, the gap between germline ends came to 19 bases. Germline V gene sequence: CDR1 SGHAT, CDR2 FQNNGV. CDR3 loop: CASRPLRGRGETQYF. The CDR3 DNA reads as TGTGCCAGCAGACCCCTGAGGGGGAGAGGGGAGACCCAGTACTTC.

CDR3 in amino acids: CASSEFGGRKETQYF. In nucleotides, the CDR3 is TGTGCCAGCAGTGAATTTGGCGGGAGAAAAGAGACCCAGTACTTC. The gene calls are TRBV25-1 and TRBJ2-5, with 7 bases fitting TRBD2. The V and J ends lost 1 base and 3 bases, in that order; junction bases with no gene match: 5. There are 15 residues in the CDR3. Germline CDR1 reads MGHDK; CDR2 reads SYGVNS.

The V and J genes are TRBV18 and TRBJ2-1; possible D gene TRBD2, 6 bases. The length of the CDR3 is 14 residues. CDR1 is KGHSH and CDR2 is LQKENI in the germline V gene. Trimming cost V 0 bases and J 7 bases, with 10 bases left between them. The CDR3 DNA follows: TGTGCCAGCTCACCACCGTCCGGGGGTAATGAGCAGTTCTTC. Protein product: CASSPPSGGNEQFF.

The V call is TRBV5-4, the J call TRBJ1-4; 8 nucleotides agree with TRBD1. The V segment lost 3 bases and the J segment 4 bases; nucleotides outside the gene matches: 5. In germline, CDR1 is SGHNT, CDR2 YYREEE (reference sequence). This CDR3 contains 15 residues. CDR3 in amino acids: CASSSYRGDNEKLFF. The CDR3 DNA sequence: TGTGCCAGCAGCTCCTACAGGGGGGATAATGAAAAACTGTTTTTT.

The gene calls are TRBV19 and TRBJ1-1; no clear D. V gave up 0 bases and J gave up 7 bases, with 12 bases separating them. The germline CDR1 and CDR2 sequences are LNHDA and SQIVND (reference sequence). The CDR3 is made up of 14 amino acids. The CDR3 DNA reads TGTGCCAGTAGTATAGATAGAGAGGGTGGTGAAGCTTTCTTT. Its translation is CASSIDREGGEAFF.

The chain links TRBV5-1 to TRBJ2-2; 7 bases agree with TRBD2. The CDR3 runs 16 residues. Germline CDR1 is SGHRS and CDR2 is YFSETQ. V lost 0 bases and J lost 4; bases outside the gene matches: 6. The CDR3 loop reads CASSLVGLAATGELFF. CDR3 DNA: TGCGCCAGCAGCTTGGTCGGGCTAGCGGCCACCGGGGAGCTGTTTTTT. Together with reference TRBV5-1 and TRBJ2-2, the CDR3 gives the full variable domain: KAGVTQTPRYLIKTRGQQVTLSCSPISGHRSVSWYQQTPGQGLQFLFEYFSETQRNKGNFPGRFSGRQFSNSRSEMNVSTLELGDSALYLCASSLVGLAATGELFFGEGSRLTVL.

The chain links TRBV10-1 to TRBJ2-5, with 8 bases that match TRBD1. The CDR3 extends over 13 amino acids. Germline V lookup: CDR1 WNHNN, CDR2 SYGVQD (reference sequence). With 5 bases clipped from V and 3 bases from J, the junction kept 2 bases outside the gene matches. For the CDR3, the DNA is TGCGCCAGCAGTTTACAGGGGGAAGAGACCCAGTACTTC. As protein: CASSLQGEETQYF.

This rearrangement joins TRBV2 to TRBJ2-3; maybe TRBD1 (7 bases). Trimming shortened V by 7 bases and J by 1 base, and 12 bases separated the two germline ends. There are 14 residues in the CDR3. CDR1 is SNHLY and CDR2 is FYNNEI in the germline V gene. CDR3 residues: CASTGDRGTDTQYF. CDR3 nucleotides: TGTGCCAGCACGGGAGACAGGGGCACAGATACGCAGTATTTT.

The chain joins TRBV29-1 to TRBJ2-5; 7 positions agree with TRBD1. The CDR3 loop spans 12 amino acids. CDR1 is SQVTM, CDR2 ANQGSEA, per germline. Unmatched junction bases numbered 2, after V lost 7 bases and J lost 0 bases. Here the CDR3 DNA reads TGCAGCGCCAGGGGGTACCAAGAGACCCAGTACTTC. It yields the protein CSARGYQETQYF.

This rearrangement joins TRBV6-5 to TRBJ1-2; tentatively, D is TRBD1 (6 bases). This CDR3 has 12 residues. From germline, CDR1 is MNHEY and CDR2 SVGAGI. Deletions cut 4 bases from V and 6 bases from J, with 9 bases between. In nucleotides, the CDR3 is TGTGCCAGCAGTTCGGGGGGCGATGGCTACACCTTC. It is translated as CASSSGGDGYTF.

The V gene is TRBV5-4, the J gene TRBJ2-2; 11 bases agree with TRBD2. The V and J ends lost 4 bases and 4 bases, in that order; junction bases with no gene match: 9. CDR1 and CDR2 from the germline V gene are SGHNT and YYREEE (reference sequence). This CDR3 region has 17 residues. In nucleotides, the CDR3 is TGTGCCAGCAGCCCGGATAGCGGGAGGGCCCGCACCGGGGAGCTGTTTTTT. This translates into CASSPDSGRARTGELFF.

The J gene is TRBJ2-2, the V gene TRBV7-3; tentatively, D is TRBD1 (5 bases). CDR1 is SGHTA and CDR2 is FQGTGA in the germline V gene. The length of the CDR3 is 14 residues. V was trimmed by 4 bases and J by 6 bases, leaving 12 bases between them. The CDR3 coding sequence is TGTGCCAGCAGCTCCACTGGGGCGTCCGGGGAGCTGTTTTTT. It yields the protein CASSSTGASGELFF.

J is TRBJ1-1 and V is TRBV2; D possibly corresponds to TRBD1 (6 bases). V was shortened by 3 bases and J by 0 bases, with 8 bases between the two germline ends. Germline V gene data show CDR1 as SNHLY and CDR2 as FYNNEI. The CDR3 spans 14 residues. In DNA form, the CDR3 reads TGTGCCAGCAGTGATACAGGGATGAACACTGAAGCTTTCTTT. Its translation is CASSDTGMNTEAFF.

Note on this clone: The junction does not match germline at one end; this may be a read error. The chain recombines TRBV14 with TRBJ2-3; D might be TRBD2 (7 bases). This CDR3 comprises 16 residues. Germline assignment: CDR1 SGHDN and CDR2 FVKESK. The DNA for the CDR3 is TGTGCCAGCAGCCAAGATCGGGGAGGGGGAATTGGTACGCAGTGTTTT. It is translated as CASSQDRGGGIGTQCF.

The rearrangement links TRBV25-1 to TRBJ1-5; perhaps TRBD1 as D (5 bases). The CDR3 has 15 residues. Deletions cut 4 bases from V and 1 base from J, with 11 bases between. Germline CDR1 MGHDK, CDR2 SYGVNS. The CDR3 spells CASSGHDRSNQPQHF. Here the CDR3 DNA reads TGTGCCAGCAGTGGACATGACAGAAGCAATCAGCCCCAGCATTTT.

J is TRBJ2-1 and V is TRBV6-6; 7 bases match TRBD1. Germline values: CDR1 MNHNY, CDR2 SVGAGI (reference sequence). CDR3 length equals 14 residues. With 6 bases clipped from V and 5 bases from J, the junction kept 7 bases outside the gene matches. CDR3 nucleotides: TGTGCCAGCAGACCTCTCGGACAGGACAATGAGCAGTTCTTC. This codes for CASRPLGQDNEQFF.